The table lists the clone carrying this T cell receptor beta chain with many counts. Its target is not known. J lost 0 bases, V lost 0 bases, and 5 bases had no gene match. CDR1 is DFQATT, CDR2 SNEGSKA, per germline (reference sequence). CDR3 length: 17 amino acids. These data belong to a study of T-cell reconstitution after alpha-beta-depleted transplantation in children. Unique molecular identifiers were incorporated when the TCRbeta library was constructed. From the PCR reads, TCRdb called clonotypes with MiXCR, one entry per CDR3 protein. This sample has approximately 250,000 distinct CDR3 sequences; roughly a quarter occur once, and the top ten carry over 2.5%. Study results and caveats: There were some patients whose high TCRbeta diversity at day 60 came from surviving recipient T cells and thymic progenitors.

The rearrangement uses TRBV20-1 and TRBJ1-4; 9 positions agree with TRBD1. The TCR was taken from a girl aged 2-10 years with Fanconi anemia, due to receive a stem cell transplant. The input for sequencing was PBMCs, taken before TCRalphabeta/CD19-depleted stem cell transplant. CDR3 residues: CSARDTRTGATNEKLFF. The CDR3 DNA follows: TGCAGTGCTAGAGATACCCGGACAGGGGCAACTAATGAAAAACTGTTTTTT.